This T cell receptor beta chain was identified in a study of OX40 agonist ivuxolimab in advanced cancers. On the study more broadly: Ivuxolimab, an agonist antibody against OX40 (CD134), was given to patients.

The CDR3 runs 15 residues. Germline lookup yields CDR1 SGHRS and CDR2 YFSETQ. Trimming took 4 bases from V and 0 from J, leaving 13 bases between them. TCRdb keeps only in-frame clones here, not all; method: immunoSEQ multiplex PCR. The data contain about 28,000 clones, just under 80% of them singletons. This clone is termed medium-sized. This sample comprised CD4+ or CD8+ T cells sorted from blood, obtained in a trial of the OX40 agonist ivuxolimab. The receptor comes from an adult with an advanced solid tumor such as melanoma, head and neck, liver or kidney cancer. The V and J genes are TRBV5-1 and TRBJ1-1; D is ambiguous. CDR3 residues: CASSPIAGMNTEAFF. As DNA, the CDR3 is TGCGCCAGCAGCCCAATAGCCGGGATGAACACTGAAGCTTTCTTT.